This T cell receptor beta chain was observed in a study of T cells after yellow fever vaccination. A process of 5'RACE template switching, which added a universal primer site and UMIs, was used to make TCR cDNA. TCRdb reprocessed the 5' RACE reads with MiXCR, giving one entry per CDR3 protein. The sample records hundreds of thousands of distinct CDR3 sequences, more than 9% being singletons. About this clonotype: Its target is not known.

This CDR3 has 14 amino acids. J lost 9 bases, V lost 5 bases, and 5 bases had no gene match. CDR1 KGHSH and CDR2 LQKENI come from the germline V gene. Study results and caveats: A secondary response was less intense yet reached its peak sooner, at day 5 versus 15. Clonotypes shared by both compartments, CD4 and CD8, made up a small share.

This clonotype originated in a man aged 30-40 years who received the YFV17D yellow fever vaccine. The specimen comprised PBMCs, sampled on the day of the yellow fever booster vaccination. The gene calls are TRBV18 and TRBJ1-6, with TRBD1 matching over 9 bases. CDR3 sequence (DNA): TGTGCCAGCTCAAGACAGGGGGTCGTTTCACCCCTCCACTTT. This gives the protein CASSRQGVVSPLHF.